Shown below are 27 T cell receptor beta chains from a single sample sequenced in a study of cytomegalovirus exposure and HLA in healthy donors. The PCR ran on 60 Vbeta and 13 Jbeta primers. Profiled with immunoSEQ multiplex PCR; TCRdb holds only in-frame clones, not every one. The sample contains almost 200,000 clones, about 85% of which appear only once. Sequencing input: PBMCs. Source of these receptors: a male donor in good health and CMV-seropositive.

This chain links TRBV4-1 with TRBJ1-3; no clear D. Trimming stripped 3 bases from V and 4 bases from J, with 13 bases between. The germline CDR1 and CDR2 sequences are MGHRA and YSYEKL. The CDR3 is 15 residues long. CDR3 nucleotides: TGCGCCAGCAGCCAGGGCCTTTCATCCGGAAACACCATATATTTT. Encoded protein: CASSQGLSSGNTIYF.

The rearrangement links TRBV29-1 to TRBJ1-3, with D unresolved. CDR1 SQVTM and CDR2 ANQGSEA come from the germline V gene. This CDR3 region has 13 residues. V lost 5 bases to trimming and J lost 2 bases, with 10 bases between them. CDR3 DNA sequence: TGCAGCGTTACACAGTTCCCTGGAAACACCATATATTTT. Translation gives CSVTQFPGNTIYF.

In nucleotides, the CDR3 is TGCGCCAGCAGCCAGGCATTCGCGGGGGACAGGGTAGGAACTGAAGCTTTCTTT. It specifies CASSQAFAGDRVGTEAFF. This chain links TRBV4-3 with TRBJ1-1, with TRBD1 identical over 9 bases. The CDR3 totals 18 residues. In germline, CDR1 is LGHNA, CDR2 YSLEER. Trimming at V came to 3 bases and at J to 5 bases, leaving 16 bases not matched to a gene.

The V call is TRBV5-4, the J call TRBJ2-7; tentative D call: TRBD1 (6 bases). This CDR3 spans 16 amino acids. Trimming removed 4 bases from V and 3 bases from J, with 20 bases in between. Germline V gene data show CDR1 as SGHNT and CDR2 as YYREEE (reference sequence). The CDR3 protein is CASSSKKTGHYYEQYF. CDR3 DNA: TGTGCCAGCAGCAGCAAAAAGACGGGACACTACTACGAGCAGTACTTC.

The chain uses TRBV7-2 and TRBJ2-1; possible D gene TRBD2, 5 bases. In germline, CDR1 is SGHTA, CDR2 FQGNSA. V lost 1 base to trimming and J lost 8 bases, with 12 bases between them. The CDR3 is 14 residues long. This CDR3 reads CASSLVFGRDEQFF. CDR3 DNA: TGTGCCAGCAGCTTAGTTTTCGGGCGGGATGAGCAGTTCTTC.

In nucleotides, the CDR3 is TGTGCCAGCAGTGAAAGGACAGGCAGATCCGGGGAGCTGTTTTTT. It encodes CASSERTGRSGELFF. The rearrangement uses TRBV2 and TRBJ2-2; 7 bases are a match to TRBD1. The CDR3 is made up of 15 amino acids. V lost 2 bases to trimming and J lost 6 bases; unmatched junction nucleotides: 6. Germline V CDR1 and CDR2: SNHLY, FYNNEI.

The genes are TRBV2 and TRBJ1-4; no firm D call. The CDR3 is made up of 14 amino acids. CDR1 SNHLY and CDR2 FYNNEI come from the germline V gene. V was pared by 3 bases and J by 5 bases, with 10 bases between. CDR3 residues: CASSDSQENEKLFF. In DNA form, the CDR3 reads TGTGCCAGCAGTGATAGTCAGGAAAATGAAAAACTGTTTTTT.

The chain has TRBV5-1 and TRBJ2-7; D may be TRBD1 (6 bases). This CDR3 comprises 12 residues. The germline V gene encodes CDR1 SGHRS and CDR2 YFSETQ. The germline V and J ends were trimmed by 3 bases and 6 bases, with 10 bases remaining between them. The DNA for the CDR3 is TGCGCCAGCAGCTCCGCAGGGGTCGAGCAGTACTTC. Its protein product is CASSSAGVEQYF.

The rearrangement uses TRBV4-1 and TRBJ1-4; 8 bases are shared with TRBD1. CDR1 is MGHRA, CDR2 YSYEKL, per germline. The CDR3 runs to 17 residues. V lost 3 bases to trimming and J lost 6 bases; unmatched junction nucleotides: 12. The CDR3 is CASSHPWQGAHDEKLFF. The CDR3 bases are TGCGCCAGCAGCCATCCATGGCAGGGGGCGCATGATGAAAAACTGTTTTTT.

The V gene is TRBV5-1, the J gene TRBJ2-1; 8 nucleotides align to TRBD2. CDR1 and CDR2 from the germline V gene are SGHRS and YFSETQ. The CDR3 spans 21 residues. The V and J ends lost 3 bases and 0 bases, in that order; junction bases with no gene match: 20. CDR3 loop: CASSSPEGTRDPRSSYNEQFF. As DNA, the CDR3 is TGCGCCAGCAGCTCCCCTGAAGGGACTAGAGACCCCAGGAGCTCCTACAATGAGCAGTTCTTC.

CDR3 sequence (DNA): TGTGCCACGTATTTTCAGGGGGCAGGCGGGGAGCTGTTTTTT. This translates into CATYFQGAGGELFF. The V and J genes are TRBV19 and TRBJ2-2; TRBD1 matches 8 bases. Germline V gene data show CDR1 as LNHDA and CDR2 as SQIVND (reference sequence). The V and J ends lost 10 bases and 7 bases, in that order; junction bases with no gene match: 11. The CDR3 loop spans 14 amino acids.

V gene TRBV10-3 combines with J gene TRBJ1-6; 7 bases map to TRBD1. Germline V lookup: CDR1 ENHRY, CDR2 SYGVKD. The length of the CDR3 is 19 residues. Trimming cost V 7 bases and J 0 bases; bases outside gene matches: 15. DNA for the CDR3: TGTGCCATCACATCAGGGGGAAATTCCTTGGTCTCCTATAATTCACCCCTCCACTTT. Protein sequence: CAITSGGNSLVSYNSPLHF.

This sequence joins TRBV5-4 and TRBJ1-6; maybe TRBD1 (5 bases). Trimming stripped 0 bases from V and 7 bases from J, with 5 bases between. CDR1 is SGHNT and CDR2 is YYREEE in the germline V gene (reference sequence). The CDR3 loop spans 13 amino acids. Here the CDR3 reads CASSLGQNSPLHF. Written as DNA, the CDR3 is TGTGCCAGCAGCTTGGGACAGAATTCACCCCTCCACTTT.

The chain's CDR3 is CASTLPGTGGFWNQPQHF. The CDR3 bases are TGTGCCAGCACCCTACCCGGGACAGGGGGTTTTTGGAATCAGCCCCAGCATTTT. V and J are TRBV21-1 and TRBJ1-5; the tabulated D call, TRBD1, remains unverified against the DNA. TRBV21-1 represents a pseudogene. The CDR3 has 18 amino acids.

V usage is TRBV18 and J usage is TRBJ1-2, with TRBD1 as a possible D gene (5 bases). The CDR3 runs 11 residues. The germline gives CDR1 KGHSH, CDR2 LQKENI. Trimming took off 5 bases at V and 8 bases at J, with 9 bases between the two ends. This CDR3 reads CASSLGAGYTF. In nucleotides, the CDR3 is TGTGCCAGCTCATTAGGGGCCGGCTACACCTTC. The entire variable domain, with the rest obtained from reference TRBV18 and TRBJ1-2, is as follows: NAGVMQNPRHLVRRRGQEARLRCSPMKGHSHVYWYRQLPEEGLKFMVYLQKENIIDESGMPKERFSAEFPKEGPSILRIQQVVRGDSAAYFCASSLGAGYTFGSGTRLTVV.

The genes are TRBV15 and TRBJ2-5, with 11 nucleotides matching TRBD2. The J segment lost 3 bases and the V segment lost 5 bases, leaving 8 bases of the junction unmatched. The CDR3 contains 16 residues. Germline CDR1 and CDR2: LNHNV and YYDKDF (reference sequence). CDR3 region: CATSGLGTSGKETQYF. CDR3 DNA sequence: TGTGCCACCAGCGGGCTTGGGACTAGCGGCAAAGAGACCCAGTACTTC. Full variable domain (rest looked up from reference TRBV15 and TRBJ2-5): DAMVIQNPRYQVTQFGKPVTLSCSQTLNHNVMYWYQQKSSQAPKLLFHYYDKDFNNEADTPDNFQSRRPNTSFCFLDIRSPGLGDTAMYLCATSGLGTSGKETQYFGPGTRLLVL.

This clone was seen a single time. This sequence joins TRBV25-1 and TRBJ2-7; 7 bases fit TRBD2. The length of the CDR3 is 14 residues. J lost 4 bases, V lost 8 bases, and 11 bases had no gene match. The germline V gene has CDR1 MGHDK and CDR2 SYGVNS. The CDR3: CASSPSGPTYEQYF. CDR3 coding DNA: TGTGCCAGCTCTCCTAGCGGACCCACTTACGAGCAGTACTTC.

This chain uses TRBV7-9 with TRBJ1-2, with D possibly matching TRBD1 (6 bases). Germline V gene data show CDR1 as SEHNR and CDR2 as FQNEAQ (reference sequence). This CDR3 is built from 15 residues. Trimming took 1 base from V and 4 from J, leaving 13 bases between them. The CDR3 DNA follows: TGTGCCAGCAGCTTAGAAGAGGGGGGGGCCTATGGCTACACCTTC. This sequence encodes CASSLEEGGAYGYTF.

The chain uses TRBV28 and TRBJ2-7; D gene unclear. Germline V gives CDR1 MDHEN, CDR2 SYDVKM. This CDR3 has 13 residues. V lost 5 bases and J 4 bases, leaving 12 bases between the germline ends. The CDR3 loop reads CASSDTLLYEQYF. The CDR3 nucleotides are TGTGCCAGCAGTGACACCCTCTTGTACGAGCAGTACTTC.

This clone has only a few counts. The chain combines TRBV30 with TRBJ2-1; 9 bases match TRBD2. Germline loops: CDR1 GTSNPN, CDR2 SVGIG (reference sequence). The CDR3 is 13 amino acids. The V segment lost 5 bases and the J segment 6 bases; nucleotides outside the gene matches: 5. Here the CDR3 reads CAWASGKGNEQFF. In nucleotides, the CDR3 is TGTGCCTGGGCTAGCGGGAAGGGCAATGAGCAGTTCTTC.

The V gene is TRBV27, the J gene TRBJ2-2; maybe TRBD1 (7 bases). Germline loops: CDR1 MNHEY, CDR2 SMNVEV (reference sequence). The CDR3 runs to 15 residues. V lost 9 bases to trimming and J lost 5 bases, with 19 bases between them. The CDR3 protein is CASRQGGTLTGELFF. The CDR3 nucleotides are TGTGCCAGTCGACAGGGCGGGACTTTGACCGGGGAGCTGTTTTTT.

Comments on this clone: At one end, the junction sequence differs from germline, possibly due to a read error. The chain joins TRBV19 to TRBJ2-5, with D perhaps TRBD2 (6 bases). The germline V gene encodes CDR1 LNHDA and CDR2 SQIVND (reference sequence). The CDR3 totals 15 residues. The CDR3 here is CASSMSRGDHETQYF. CDR3 DNA sequence: TGTGCCAGTAGTATGAGTCGCGGGGACCACGAGACCCAGTACTTC. Complete variable domain (other parts from reference TRBV19 and TRBJ2-5): DGGITQSPKYLFRKEGQNVTLSCEQNLNHDAMYWYRQDPGQGLRLIYYSQIVNDFQKGDIAEGYSVSREKKESFPLTVTSAQKNPTAFYLCASSMSRGDHETQYFGPGTRLLVL.

This clone was picked up one time. The CDR3 is CASRPPGTYQETQYF. Here the CDR3 DNA reads TGTGCCAGCAGACCCCCGGGAACCTACCAAGAGACCCAGTACTTC. The chain uses TRBV6-5 and TRBJ2-5, with D possibly matching TRBD2 (5 bases). Germline CDR1 reads MNHEY; CDR2 reads SVGAGI. V was cut by 6 bases and J by 0 bases, with 14 bases left in between. CDR3 length: 15 residues.

The CDR3 nucleotides read TGTGCCAGCAGCCGACTAGCGGACTACAATGAGCAGTTCTTC. Translation gives CASSRLADYNEQFF. V gene TRBV7-3 combines with J gene TRBJ2-1; TRBD2 agrees at 9 bases. Germline loops: CDR1 SGHTA, CDR2 FQGTGA. CDR3 length equals 14 residues. After removal of 5 bases from V and 3 bases from J, the junction contained 2 bases not matched to a gene.

The chain links TRBV12-5 to TRBJ1-1, with a tentative D call TRBD1 (6 bases). CDR1 and CDR2 (germline): LGHNT, FRNRAP. The CDR3 covers 16 residues. Trimming shortened V by 4 bases and J by 3 bases, and 18 bases separated the two germline ends. As DNA, the CDR3 is TGTGCTAGTGGTTCCCCGACCCAGGGGAGATACACTGAAGCTTTCTTT. Its protein is CASGSPTQGRYTEAFF.

The chain employs TRBV28 and TRBJ1-5; D might be TRBD1 (6 bases). The CDR3 totals 16 residues. Per germline, CDR1 MDHEN and CDR2 SYDVKM. V gave up 4 bases and J gave up 1 base, with 14 bases separating them. The CDR3 DNA reads as TGTGCCAGCAGTTCCTACGGGACACGGAGCAATCAGCCCCAGCATTTT. Its protein product is CASSSYGTRSNQPQHF.

The chain is built from TRBV7-9 and TRBJ2-7; D remains unclear. The V gene lost 4 bases and the J gene lost 0 bases, with 13 bases spanning the gap. This CDR3 is built from 15 residues. Germline V gene lookup returns CDR1 SEHNR and CDR2 FQNEAQ (reference sequence). CDR3 in amino acids: CASSSLRGSSYEQYF. CDR3 DNA: TGTGCCAGCAGCTCCCTTCGCGGTAGCTCCTACGAGCAGTACTTC.